The clone carrying this T cell receptor beta chain was seen a single time. The record originates from a study of blood T cell repertoires in COVID-19. In the authors' workflow: Estimated nucleated cell counts came from reference gene primer amplification. Here immunoSEQ multiplex PCR was the method, and the copy in TCRdb shows in-frame clones only, minus some. D and trimming come from the DNA, and the V and J calls and clone size come from that table. The profile covers about 400,000 clones, with around 92% appearing a single time and roughly 1.2% taken by the ten largest. CDR1 is DFQATT, CDR2 SNEGSKA, per germline (reference sequence). This CDR3 contains 10 residues. Trimming removed 6 bases from V and 8 bases from J, with 8 bases in between.

V usage is TRBV20-1 and J usage is TRBJ2-1, with a weak D call TRBD1 (6 bases). The origin of this receptor is a man aged 40-49 years with acute or convalescent COVID-19. The sequenced sample was peripheral blood. In DNA form, the CDR3 reads TGCAGTGCAAGACAGGATGAGCAGTTCTTC. It yields the protein CSARQDEQFF.